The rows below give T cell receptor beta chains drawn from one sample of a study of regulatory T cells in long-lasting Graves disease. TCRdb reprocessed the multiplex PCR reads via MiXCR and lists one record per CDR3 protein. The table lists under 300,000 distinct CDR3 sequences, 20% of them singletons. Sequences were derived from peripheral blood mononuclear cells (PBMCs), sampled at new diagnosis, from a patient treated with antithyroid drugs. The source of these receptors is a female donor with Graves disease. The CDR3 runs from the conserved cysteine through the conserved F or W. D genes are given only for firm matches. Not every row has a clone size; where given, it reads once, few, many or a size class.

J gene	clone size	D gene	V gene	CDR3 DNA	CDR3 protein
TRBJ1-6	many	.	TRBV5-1	TGCGCCAGCAGCTTGGCCGGGGGGCCCAATTCACCCCTCCACTTT	CASSLAGGPNSPLHF
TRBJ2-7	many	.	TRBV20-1	TGCAGTGCACAAGGGCCCGATGCCTACGAGCAGTACTTC	CSAQGPDAYEQYF
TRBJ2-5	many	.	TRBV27	TGTGCCAGCAGTTTCCTCTTAGGCGAGACCCAGTACTTC	CASSFLLGETQYF
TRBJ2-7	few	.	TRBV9	TGTGCCAGCAGCCCCCCCGGGTTCTACGAGCAGTACTTC	CASSPPGFYEQYF
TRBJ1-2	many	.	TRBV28	TGTGCCAGCACCTCGACGGCCTATGGCTACACCTTC	CASTSTAYGYTF
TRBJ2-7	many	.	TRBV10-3	TGTGCCATCAGCGAGGGTGCTTTGGACGAGCAGTACTTC	CAISEGALDEQYF
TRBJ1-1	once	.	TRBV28	TGTGCCAGCAGTGGGGGCGGGGGGCCTTCGAGCGAGGCTTTCTTT	CASSGGGGPSSEAFF
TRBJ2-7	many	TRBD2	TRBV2	TGTGCCAGCAGTGTTAGCGGGAGGGCCTACGAGCAGTACTTC	CASSVSGRAYEQYF
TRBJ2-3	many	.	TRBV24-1	TGTGCCACCAGTGATTTCAGCGGGCTCAGCACAGATACGCAGTATTTT	CATSDFSGLSTDTQYF
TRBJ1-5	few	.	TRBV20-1	TGCAGTGCTAGAAGTCTCGGGGACAACAATCAGCCCCAGCATTTT	CSARSLGDNNQPQHF
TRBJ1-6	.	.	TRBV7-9	TGTGCCAGCAGCTTATCTGGGCGGAATTCACCCCTCCACTTT	CASSLSGRNSPLHF
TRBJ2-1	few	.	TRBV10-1	TGCGCCAGCAGCGGGACCGGGAGATCTAGGCTGTTCTTC	CASSGTGRSRLFF
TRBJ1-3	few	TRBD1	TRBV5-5	TGTGCCAGCAGAAGGGTGGCAGGGGGCACTGGAAACACCATATATTTT	CASRRVAGGTGNTIYF
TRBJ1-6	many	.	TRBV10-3	TGTGCCATCAGAGACGGGGAAGGGAATTCACCCCTCCACTTT	CAIRDGEGNSPLHF
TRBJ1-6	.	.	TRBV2	TGTGCCAGCAGACTACCTGGGGGGACTGAGGGAAATTCACCCCTCCACTTT	CASRLPGGTEGNSPLHF
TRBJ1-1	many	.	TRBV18	TGTGCCAGCTCACCCACGACGGACTCTGAAGCTTTCTTT	CASSPTTDSEAFF
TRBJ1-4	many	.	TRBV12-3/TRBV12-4	TGTGCCAGCAGTTTACCGGGGGCAGGCGAGGAAAAACTGTTTTTT	CASSLPGAGEEKLFF
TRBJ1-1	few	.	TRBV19	TGTGCCAGTACCCAATATCTCGGCACTGAAGCTTTCTTT	CASTQYLGTEAFF
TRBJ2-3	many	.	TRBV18	TGTGCCAGCTCAACCGGGATCAGCACAGATACGCAGTATTTT	CASSTGISTDTQYF
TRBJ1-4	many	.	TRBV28	TGTGCCAGCAGTCGCGCAGCCACAGGGACAACTAATGAAAAACTGTTTTTT	CASSRAATGTTNEKLFF
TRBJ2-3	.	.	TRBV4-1	TGCGCCAGCAGCCAAGTAAACACGTATGGGAGTAGAGATACGCAGTATTTT	CASSQVNTYGSRDTQYF
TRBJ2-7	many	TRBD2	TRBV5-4	TGTGCCAGCAGCCCGATAGCGGGAGGGGAATACGAGCAGTACTTC	CASSPIAGGEYEQYF
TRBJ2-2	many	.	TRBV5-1	TGCGCCAGCAGCTTGGCCGGGACGAACTTCGGGGAGCTGTTTTTT	CASSLAGTNFGELFF
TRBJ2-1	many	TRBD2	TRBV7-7	TGTGCCAGCAGCTTTGGTCTAGCGGGAGGGGAAGAGCAGTTCTTC	CASSFGLAGGEEQFF
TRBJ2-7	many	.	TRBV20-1	TGCAGTGCTCCCAAACGGGGGACACCAGCCTACGAGCAGTACTTC	CSAPKRGTPAYEQYF
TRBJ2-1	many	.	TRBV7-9	TGTGCCAGCAGCTTAGACGGCCCTCTGGGTGAGCAGTTCTTC	CASSLDGPLGEQFF
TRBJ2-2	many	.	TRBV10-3	TGTGCCATCAAGAAAGCGACCGGGGAGCTGTTTTTT	CAIKKATGELFF
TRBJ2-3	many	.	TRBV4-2	TGTGCCAGCAGCCAAGATTTGCGTGGCTCGAGGACAGATACGCAGTATTTT	CASSQDLRGSRTDTQYF
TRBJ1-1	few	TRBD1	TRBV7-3	TGTGCCAGCAGGGACAGGGAGAACACTGAAGCTTTCTTT	CASRDRENTEAFF
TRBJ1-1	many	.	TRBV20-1	TGCAGCGTAGGGGTGAACACTGAAGCTTTCTTT	CSVGVNTEAFF
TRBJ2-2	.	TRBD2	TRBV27	TGTGCCAGCAGTAACCCCGTAGCGGGAGTTCTCGGGGAGCTGTTTTTT	CASSNPVAGVLGELFF
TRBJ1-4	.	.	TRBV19	TGTGCCAGTACCCCCCGCCGGGGGGTCACAGGTGAAAAACTGTTTTTT	CASTPRRGVTGEKLFF
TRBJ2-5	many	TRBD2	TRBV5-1	TGCGCCAGCAGCTTGGGGCTAGCGGGAGGCCAAGAGACCCAGTACTTC	CASSLGLAGGQETQYF
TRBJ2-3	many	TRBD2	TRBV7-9	TGTGCCAGCAGCTTACGACTAGCGGGAGCGGGGACAGATACGCAGTATTTT	CASSLRLAGAGTDTQYF
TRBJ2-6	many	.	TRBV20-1	TGCAGTGCTAGAGATCAAGCACGGGCGGGTGGGGCCAACGTCCTGACTTTC	CSARDQARAGGANVLTF
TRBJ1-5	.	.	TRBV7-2	TGTGCCAGCAGTACTAGCAATCAGCCCCAGCATTTT	CASSTSNQPQHF
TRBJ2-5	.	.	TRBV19	TGTGCCAGTAGTATAGTTTGGACCCTACAAGAGACCCAGTACTTC	CASSIVWTLQETQYF
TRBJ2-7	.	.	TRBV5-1	TGCGCCAGCAGCGGGGGACAGCGGGTTAACTACGAGCAGTACTTC	CASSGGQRVNYEQYF
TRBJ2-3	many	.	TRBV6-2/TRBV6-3	TGTGCCAGCAGTCCCGTCCCCGATACGCAGTATTTT	CASSPVPDTQYF
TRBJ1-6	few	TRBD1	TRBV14	TGTGCCAGCAGCCAAGCCCGAGGGCAGGGGGTTTCACCCCTCCACTTT	CASSQARGQGVSPLHF
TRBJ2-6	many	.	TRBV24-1	TGTGCCACCAGTGATTGGGGGAACTCTGGGGCCAACGTCCTGACTTTC	CATSDWGNSGANVLTF
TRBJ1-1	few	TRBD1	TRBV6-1	TGTGCCAGCAGTGCACTCGGGACAGGGGGCGGTAGGACTGAAGCTTTCTTT	CASSALGTGGGRTEAFF
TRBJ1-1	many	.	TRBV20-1	TGCAGTGCTAAGAAGTCGGGGGTGACTGAAGCTTTCTTT	CSAKKSGVTEAFF
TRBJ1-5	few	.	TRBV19	TGTGCCAGTAACGAGGGAGGGTTTAGCAATCAGCCCCAGCATTTT	CASNEGGFSNQPQHF
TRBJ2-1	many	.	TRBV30	TGTGCCTGGAGGGGACTGGGAGCGGGTAATGAGCAGTTCTTC	CAWRGLGAGNEQFF
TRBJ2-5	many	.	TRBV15	TGTGCCACCAGCGAGACAGGAGGCGCACGTAAGGGGACCCAGTACTTC	CATSETGGARKGTQYF
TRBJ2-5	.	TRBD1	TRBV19	TGTGCCAGCGGACCAGGACAGGGGTTAGAGACCCAGTACTTC	CASGPGQGLETQYF
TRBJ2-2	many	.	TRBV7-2	TGTGCCAGCAGCCCAGGACAGTGGGGTGGCGGGGAGCTGTTTTTT	CASSPGQWGGGELFF
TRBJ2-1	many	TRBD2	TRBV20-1	TGCAGTGCTAGAGATCCGCGGGAGAGAGTTCCAAATGAGCAGTTCTTC	CSARDPRERVPNEQFF
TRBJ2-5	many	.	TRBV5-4	TGTGCCAGCAGCGGACCGGGACAAGAGACCCAGTACTTC	CASSGPGQETQYF
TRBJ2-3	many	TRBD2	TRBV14	TGTGCCAGCAGCCAGGGACCGGGACTACGCACAGATACGCAGTATTTT	CASSQGPGLRTDTQYF
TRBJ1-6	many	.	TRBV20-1	TGCAGTGCTAGAGTTCTGGGCGGAGTGAATTCACCCCTCCACTTT	CSARVLGGVNSPLHF